This TCR beta chain was found in a study of blood T cell repertoires in COVID-19. Study information: Both acute and convalescent COVID-19 samples were obtained from the United States, Italy and Spain. The cDNA or gDNA used as material had been derived from T cells, B-cell-depleted T cells, or PBMCs.

In the original processing: Counts of nucleated cells, estimated from reference gene primer amplification, were obtained. This table comes from immunoSEQ multiplex PCR, and its TCRdb copy is limited to in-frame clones, with some not included. V, J and clone size reflect that table, while D and trimming were determined from the DNA. The sample consists of about 160,000 clones, more than 75% of them appearing once. Per the germline V gene, CDR1 is SGHAT and CDR2 is FQNNGV. The CDR3 is 15 amino acids. V shed 5 bases, J shed 1 base, and the junction held 3 bases outside the gene matches. Material: peripheral blood. This chain uses TRBV11-2 with TRBJ2-1; 9 positions agree with TRBD1. The receptor was derived from a man between 18 and 35 years old with acute or convalescent COVID-19. CDR3: CASSRQGGSYNEQFF. CDR3 in DNA: TGTGCCAGCAGCCGACAGGGGGGATCCTACAATGAGCAGTTCTTC.